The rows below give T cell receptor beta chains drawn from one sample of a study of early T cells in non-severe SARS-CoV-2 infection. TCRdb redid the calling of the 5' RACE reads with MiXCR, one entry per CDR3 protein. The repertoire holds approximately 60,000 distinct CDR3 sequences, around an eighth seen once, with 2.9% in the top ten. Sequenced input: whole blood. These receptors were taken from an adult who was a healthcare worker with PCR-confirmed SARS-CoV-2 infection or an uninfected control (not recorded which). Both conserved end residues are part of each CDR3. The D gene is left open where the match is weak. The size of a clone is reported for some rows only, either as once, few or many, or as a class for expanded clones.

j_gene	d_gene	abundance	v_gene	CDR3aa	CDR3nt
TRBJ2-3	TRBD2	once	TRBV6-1	CASTDPRGLAGADTQYF	TGTGCCAGCACCGACCCTAGGGGACTAGCGGGAGCAGATACGCAGTATTTT
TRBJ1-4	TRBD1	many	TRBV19	CASSAAGTGREKLFF	TGTGCCAGTAGTGCCGCCGGGACAGGGAGGGAAAAACTGTTTTTT
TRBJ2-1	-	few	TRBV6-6	CASSLGVHEQFF	TGTGCCAGCAGTCTAGGGGTGCATGAGCAGTTCTTC
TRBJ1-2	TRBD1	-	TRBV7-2	CANSARTGGLVGYTF	TGTGCCAACAGCGCGCGGACAGGGGGTCTAGTAGGCTACACCTTC
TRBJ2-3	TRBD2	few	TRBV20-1	CSAGGRSGRFTDTQYF	TGCAGTGCTGGGGGGCGGAGCGGGAGATTCACAGATACGCAGTATTTT
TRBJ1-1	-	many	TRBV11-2	CASSSSRGGTEAFF	TGTGCCAGCAGCTCAAGCAGGGGCGGCACTGAAGCTTTCTTT
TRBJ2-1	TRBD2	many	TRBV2	CASSYGTSDNNEQFF	TGTGCCAGCAGTTACGGGACTAGCGACAACAATGAGCAGTTCTTC
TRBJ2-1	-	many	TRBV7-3	CASSLPPNLNEQFF	TGTGCCAGCAGCTTGCCCCCTAACCTCAATGAGCAGTTCTTC
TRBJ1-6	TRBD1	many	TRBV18	CASSPGQGSGSPLHF	TGTGCCAGCTCACCAGGACAGGGTTCGGGTTCACCCCTCCACTTT
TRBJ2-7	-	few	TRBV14	CASSPLRGIGQYF	TGTGCCAGCAGCCCCCTCCGGGGGATCGGGCAGTACTTC
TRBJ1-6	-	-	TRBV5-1	CASTDPSSYNSPLHF	TGCGCCAGCACCGACCCGAGCTCCTATAATTCACCCCTCCACTTT
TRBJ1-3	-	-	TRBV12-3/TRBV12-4	CAARKVSGNTIYF	TGTGCCGCCCGAAAGGTCTCTGGAAACACCATATATTTT
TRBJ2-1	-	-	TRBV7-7	CASSFGVYNEQFF	TGTGCTAGCAGCTTCGGGGTATACAATGAGCAGTTCTTC